This passage covers 10 T cell receptor beta chains from one sample sequenced in a study of metastatic and nonmetastatic thyroid tumors. Every patient underwent thyroid surgery untreated. TCRdb re-called the PCR reads through MiXCR. The repertoire consists of more than 40,000 clones, with roughly 15% occurring once and the leading ten covering 20% to 25%. Material: blood. All receptors come from a female donor with papillary thyroid cancer or a benign thyroid nodule (not recorded which). Some clones in this sample may be carry-over from other donors' samples.

This clone was observed at least ten times. The chain has TRBV6-6 and TRBJ2-2; D uncertain. Germline assignment: CDR1 MNHNY and CDR2 SVGAGI (reference sequence). The CDR3 is 16 residues long. The V and J ends lost 2 bases and 3 bases respectively, with 13 bases between them. The CDR3 protein is CASSYRASRDTGELFF. Written as DNA, the CDR3 is TGTGCCAGCAGTTACCGGGCCTCCCGGGACACCGGGGAGCTGTTTTTT.

The chain joins TRBV20-1 to TRBJ2-3, with 8 bases matching TRBD2. After removal of 7 bases from V and 3 bases from J, the junction contained 12 bases not matched to a gene. Germline CDR1 reads DFQATT; CDR2 reads SNEGSKA (reference sequence). This CDR3 contains 15 residues. The CDR3 loop reads CSGEGSGGMTDTQYF. The CDR3 DNA is TGCAGTGGAGAGGGCAGCGGGGGTATGACAGATACGCAGTATTTT.

This clone was counted between two and nine times. The chain recombines TRBV11-1 with TRBJ2-3; 7 bases agree with TRBD2. J gave up 1 base and V 4 bases, and 5 bases lay outside the gene matches. The CDR3 extends over 15 amino acids. In germline, CDR1 is SGHAT, CDR2 FQDESV (reference sequence). As DNA, the CDR3 is TGTGCCAGCAGCTGGGGGGGGGACGGCACAGATACGCAGTATTTT. It yields the protein CASSWGGDGTDTQYF.

The rearrangement uses TRBV2 and TRBJ2-1; 14 bases match TRBD2. The CDR3 contains 19 residues. The trim removed 4 bases at V and 6 bases at J, leaving 14 bases unmatched. The germline V gene encodes CDR1 SNHLY and CDR2 FYNNEI. The CDR3 region is CASSAQGLAGVRYVNEQFF. The CDR3, as DNA: TGTGCCAGCAGTGCCCAGGGACTAGCGGGAGTTAGGTACGTCAATGAGCAGTTCTTC.

To note about this clone: The germline gene is not matched at one end of the junction; a read error may be the cause. The chain is built from TRBV4-1 and TRBJ1-2; D might be TRBD1 (6 bases). The CDR3 runs 15 residues. Germline V gene lookup returns CDR1 MGHRA and CDR2 YSYEKL. The CDR3, as DNA: TGCGCCAGCAGCCAAGCCGGGGGCGAAAACTATGACTACACCTTC. Amino acid sequence: CASSQAGGENYDYTF.

To note about this clone: Given a much more abundant clone one base away, this may be a read error. Other DNA variants within this sample encode the same CDR3. This chain uses TRBV6-1 with TRBJ2-1; 7 bases line up with TRBD2. The germline V gene encodes CDR1 MNHNS and CDR2 SASEGT. V trimming: 4 bases; J trimming: 13 bases; junction bases outside the gene matches: 19. There are 16 residues in the CDR3. The CDR3 bases are TGTGCCAGCAGTGCTTCTATAGCGGGTGGTACGGGTGAACAGTTCTTC. It specifies CASSASIAGGTGEQFF.

The sample holds many counts of this clone. The chain joins TRBV11-2 to TRBJ1-5; TRBD1 aligns across 7 bases. Per the germline V gene, CDR1 is SGHAT and CDR2 is FQNNGV. Losses at the gene ends were 4 bases for V and 0 bases for J; bases not matched to a gene: 9. The CDR3 covers 17 residues. The CDR3 here is CASSSPRDRNSNQPQHF. DNA of the CDR3: TGTGCCAGCAGCTCACCCCGGGACAGAAATAGCAATCAGCCCCAGCATTTT.

The rearrangement links TRBV20-1 to TRBJ2-7; possible D gene TRBD2, 5 bases. The CDR3 extends over 14 amino acids. Per the germline V gene, CDR1 is DFQATT and CDR2 is SNEGSKA (reference sequence). Trimming shortened V by 0 bases and J by 0 bases, and 9 bases separated the two germline ends. CDR3 sequence reads: CSARDLANSYEQYF. The CDR3 region has the DNA TGCAGTGCTAGAGATTTAGCGAACTCCTACGAGCAGTACTTC.

This clone was detected ten times or more. This chain joins TRBV20-1 and TRBJ1-6; D unresolved. Trimming pared 1 base from V and 0 bases from J, leaving 4 bases between. Germline assignment: CDR1 DFQATT and CDR2 SNEGSKA (reference sequence). The length of the CDR3 is 14 residues. The CDR3 loop is CSARVSSYNSPLHF. The DNA for the CDR3 is TGCAGTGCTAGAGTGAGCTCCTATAATTCACCCCTCCACTTT.

This clone was seen ten or more times. The rearrangement joins TRBV5-1 to TRBJ1-4; possibly TRBD1 for D (5 bases). V shed 0 bases and J shed 8 bases, with 14 bases lying between them. Per the germline V gene, CDR1 is SGHRS and CDR2 is YFSETQ. The CDR3 contains 15 residues. The CDR3 loop is CASSLGGPMKEKLFF. In nucleotides, the CDR3 is TGCGCCAGCAGCTTGGGGGGACCTATGAAGGAAAAACTGTTTTTT.